The rows below give T cell receptor beta chains drawn from one sample of a study of cytomegalovirus exposure and HLA in healthy donors. The protocol was immunoSEQ multiplex PCR, while the TCRdb copy is restricted to in-frame clones and leaves out a portion. This sample has about 150,000 clones, with roughly 80% found just once. The source material was PBMCs. Receptors were obtained from a man aged 40-49 years in good health and CMV-seropositive. The CDR3 runs from the conserved cysteine through the conserved F or W. Fields, in order: clone size, CDR3 length, D gene, V gene, J gene, CDR3 DNA, CDR3 protein. D genes are given only for firm matches. Clone size is not always given. Where it is, it says once, few, many or a class for expanded clones.

NA	16	TRBD2	TRBV6-5	TRBJ2-2	TGTGCCAGCAGTTACTCGAGCGGGAGTGGAACCGGGGAGCTGTTTTTT	CASSYSSGSGTGELFF
NA	16	TRBD1	TRBV7-9	TRBJ1-2	TGTGCCAGCAGCCTCCAGGGGGGAAAAGGATCCTATGGCTACACCTTC	CASSLQGGKGSYGYTF
NA	19	NA	TRBV19	TRBJ1-5	TGTGCCAGTAGTATAGGGGGTTGGATGGGGAGCGGTAGCAATCAGCCCCAGCATTTT	CASSIGGWMGSGSNQPQHF
NA	15	TRBD1	TRBV7-8	TRBJ2-2	TGTGCCAGCAGCTCGGGACAGGGGCTGGTCGGGGAGCTGTTTTTT	CASSSGQGLVGELFF
once	16	TRBD2	TRBV6-6	TRBJ2-1	TGTGCCAGCAGTTACAGCGGGAGGGCCGGGTACAATGAGCAGTTCTTC	CASSYSGRAGYNEQFF
NA	20	TRBD2	TRBV4-1	TRBJ2-4	TGCGCCAGCAGCCAAGAGTTGGGACTAGCGGGAGGCGGGGCCAAAAACATTCAGTACTTC	CASSQELGLAGGGAKNIQYF
NA	17	TRBD1	TRBV7-9	TRBJ1-2	TGTGCCAGCAGCCCCGCGGACAGGGGAGTGGTGTACTATGGCTACACCTTC	CASSPADRGVVYYGYTF
NA	14	TRBD1	TRBV7-2	TRBJ2-4	TGTGCCAGCAGCCCAGGGACAGCCTTCCCCATTCAGTACTTC	CASSPGTAFPIQYF
NA	14	TRBD1	TRBV28	TRBJ2-2	TGTGCCAGCAGTCTCGGACAGGGGCCCGGGGAGCTGTTTTTT	CASSLGQGPGELFF
few	15	NA	TRBV11-2	TRBJ2-1	TGTGCCAGCAGCTTGCGACTAGTGGTTTGGGGTGAGCAGTTCTTC	CASSLRLVVWGEQFF
NA	11	NA	TRBV29-1	TRBJ2-7	TGCAGCGGTATTAGCTCCTACGAGCAGTACTTC	CSGISSYEQYF
NA	16	NA	TRBV7-6	TRBJ2-3	TGTGCCAGCAGCTTAGGCGGGAAGTTGAGGACAGATACGCAGTATTTT	CASSLGGKLRTDTQYF
NA	13	NA	TRBV19	TRBJ1-1	TGTGCCAGTAGTAAGACTGGGAACACTGAAGCTTTCTTT	CASSKTGNTEAFF
NA	19	NA	TRBV27	TRBJ1-1	TGTGCCAGCAGTTTAGTACCTCGTTCCACTAACGATCTGAACACTGAAGCTTTCTTT	CASSLVPRSTNDLNTEAFF
few	13	TRBD2	TRBV30	TRBJ2-1	TGTGCCTGGAAAACTAGCGGCATCCCGCCAGTGTTCTTC	CAWKTSGIPPVFF
NA	15	TRBD1	TRBV5-6	TRBJ1-2	TGTGCCAGCAGCTACCGGGACAGGTACCTCTATGGCTACACCTTC	CASSYRDRYLYGYTF
once	15	NA	TRBV27	TRBJ2-1	TGTGCCAGCAGTTCGCGGAGGACTTACGACAATGAGCAGTTCTTC	CASSSRRTYDNEQFF
NA	15	TRBD1	TRBV5-1	TRBJ2-7	TGCGCCAGCAGCCCCTGGACAGGGAGCTCCTACGAGCAGTACTTC	CASSPWTGSSYEQYF
NA	11	NA	TRBV30	TRBJ2-5	TGTGCCTGGAGTGTCGGAGAGACCCAGTACTTC	CAWSVGETQYF
NA	14	NA	TRBV5-1	TRBJ2-5	TGCGCCAGCAGCTTGGGACAGCTTGGGGAGACCCAGTACTTC	CASSLGQLGETQYF
NA	14	NA	TRBV5-5	TRBJ1-3	TGTGCCAGCAGCTTGGGGGGGGCTGGAAACACCATATATTTT	CASSLGGAGNTIYF
once	15	TRBD2	TRBV6-1	TRBJ2-1	TGTGCCAGCAGTGAACCGGGACTAGTTAACGGTGAGCAGTTCTTC	CASSEPGLVNGEQFF